These T cell receptor beta chains were read from a single sample in a study of blood T cell repertoires in COVID-19. TCRdb's table, derived via immunoSEQ multiplex PCR, lists solely in-frame clones and lacks some. The table records about 110,000 clones, 75% to 95% of them present only once. Input material: peripheral blood. These receptors all come from a woman in her thirties with acute or convalescent COVID-19. CDR3s include the opening cysteine and the closing phenylalanine or tryptophan. The D gene is left open where the match is weak. A clone size is listed for some rows: how often the clone was seen (once, few, many), or a class if it is expanded.

abundance	d_gene	v_gene	j_gene	CDR3aa	CDR3nt
.	TRBD1	TRBV30	TRBJ1-6	CAWSTGGNSPLHF	TGTGCCTGGAGTACAGGGGGGAATTCACCCCTCCACTTT
once	TRBD1	TRBV19	TRBJ1-2	CASFHRGTGGYTF	TGTGCCAGCTTCCACCGCGGGACAGGAGGCTACACCTTC
.	.	TRBV5-4	TRBJ2-7	CASSLWENYEQYF	TGTGCCAGCAGCTTGTGGGAGAACTACGAGCAGTACTTC
.	.	TRBV5-1	TRBJ2-1	CASTTDPGSSYNEQFF	TGCGCCAGCACAACTGACCCTGGGAGCTCCTACAATGAGCAGTTCTTC
.	.	TRBV10-2	TRBJ2-7	CASSDAGGTYEQYF	TGCGCCAGCAGTGACGCAGGCGGGACCTACGAGCAGTACTTC
.	.	TRBV9	TRBJ1-2	CASSVVAAGWAGYTF	TGTGCCAGCAGCGTAGTGGCAGCTGGGTGGGCAGGCTACACCTTC
.	.	TRBV12-3/TRBV12-4	TRBJ1-2	CASSFGGFYGYTF	TGTGCCAGCAGTTTCGGGGGATTCTATGGCTACACCTTC
.	.	TRBV4-1	TRBJ1-3	CASSQVVERPGNTIYF	TGCGCCAGCAGCCAAGTGGTCGAGCGTCCTGGAAACACCATATATTTT
.	.	TRBV4-3	TRBJ1-6	CASSQATPQNSPLHF	TGCGCCAGCAGCCAAGCTACTCCACAGAATTCACCCCTCCACTTT
.	.	TRBV19	TRBJ1-1	CASSSPGLNTEAFF	TGTGCCAGTAGTTCCCCAGGGCTGAACACTGAAGCTTTCTTT
.	.	TRBV5-5	TRBJ2-1	CASSLASEQFF	TGTGCCAGCAGCTTGGCATCTGAGCAGTTCTTC